This T cell receptor (beta chain) was observed in a study of blood T cell repertoires in COVID-19. About the research overall: Some COVID-19 samples were acute and others convalescent; all came from the United States, Italy and Spain. Sources were T cells, B-cell-depleted T cells, or PBMCs; the material itself was cDNA or gDNA.

Per the germline V gene, CDR1 is MNHNY and CDR2 is SVGAGI (reference sequence). Deletions cut 5 bases from V and 0 bases from J, with 14 bases between. The CDR3 extends over 16 amino acids. Original data processing: Amplification with reference gene primers provided the estimates of nucleated cell counts. TCRdb's copy holds only in-frame clones and misses some; the assay was immunoSEQ multiplex PCR. Clonal size and the V and J genes are those of that table, whereas D and trimming came from the DNA. The data show over 60,000 clones, with roughly 91% seen just once and under 0.65% held by the top ten. Sequencing used peripheral blood. This receptor was identified in a middle-aged man with COVID-19, enrolled during active disease. J is TRBJ1-3 and V is TRBV6-6; D is uncertain. CDR3 coding DNA: TGTGCCAGCAGTGCCATACTTACCACCTCTGGAAACACCATATATTTT. This codes for CASSAILTTSGNTIYF.